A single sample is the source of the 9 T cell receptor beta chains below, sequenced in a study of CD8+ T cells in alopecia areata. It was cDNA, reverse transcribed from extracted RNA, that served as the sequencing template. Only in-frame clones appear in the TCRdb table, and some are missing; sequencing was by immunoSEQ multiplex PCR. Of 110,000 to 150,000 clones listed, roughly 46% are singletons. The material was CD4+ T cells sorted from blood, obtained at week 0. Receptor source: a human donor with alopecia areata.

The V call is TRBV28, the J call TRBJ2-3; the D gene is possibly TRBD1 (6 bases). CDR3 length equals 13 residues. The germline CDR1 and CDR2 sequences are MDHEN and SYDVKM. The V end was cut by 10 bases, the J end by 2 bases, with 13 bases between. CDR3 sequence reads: CAIMDRLTDTQYF. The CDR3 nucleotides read TGTGCCATCATGGACAGACTCACAGATACGCAGTATTTT.

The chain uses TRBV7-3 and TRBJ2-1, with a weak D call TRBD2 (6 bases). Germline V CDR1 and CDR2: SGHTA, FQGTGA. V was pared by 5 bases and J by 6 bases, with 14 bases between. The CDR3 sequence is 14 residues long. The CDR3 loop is CASSTGLSLNEQFF. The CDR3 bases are TGTGCCAGCAGCACCGGACTATCTCTCAATGAGCAGTTCTTC.

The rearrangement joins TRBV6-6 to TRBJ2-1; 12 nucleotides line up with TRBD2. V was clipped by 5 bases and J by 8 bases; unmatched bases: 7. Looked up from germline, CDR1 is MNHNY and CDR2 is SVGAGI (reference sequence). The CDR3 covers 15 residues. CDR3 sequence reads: CASSTSGRSFDEQFF. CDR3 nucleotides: TGTGCCAGCAGTACTAGCGGGAGGTCTTTCGATGAGCAGTTCTTC.

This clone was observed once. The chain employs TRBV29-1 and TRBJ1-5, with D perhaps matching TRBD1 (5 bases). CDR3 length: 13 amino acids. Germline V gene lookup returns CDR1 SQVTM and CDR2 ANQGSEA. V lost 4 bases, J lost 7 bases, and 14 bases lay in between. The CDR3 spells CSVGTGGAQPQHF. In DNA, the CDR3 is TGCAGCGTTGGGACCGGGGGAGCCCAGCCCCAGCATTTT.

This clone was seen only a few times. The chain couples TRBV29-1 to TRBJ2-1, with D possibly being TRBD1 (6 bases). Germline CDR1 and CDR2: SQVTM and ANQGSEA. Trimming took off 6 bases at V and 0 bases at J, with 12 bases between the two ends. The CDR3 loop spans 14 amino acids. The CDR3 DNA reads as TGCAGCGTGACCAGGGGAAACTCCTACAATGAGCAGTTCTTC. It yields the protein CSVTRGNSYNEQFF.

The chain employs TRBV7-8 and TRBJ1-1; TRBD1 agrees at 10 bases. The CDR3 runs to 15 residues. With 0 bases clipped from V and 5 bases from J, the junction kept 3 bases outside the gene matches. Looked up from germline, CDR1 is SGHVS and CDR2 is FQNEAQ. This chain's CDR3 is CASSLAGTGATEAFF. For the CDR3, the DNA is TGTGCCAGCAGCTTAGCCGGGACAGGGGCGACTGAAGCTTTCTTT.

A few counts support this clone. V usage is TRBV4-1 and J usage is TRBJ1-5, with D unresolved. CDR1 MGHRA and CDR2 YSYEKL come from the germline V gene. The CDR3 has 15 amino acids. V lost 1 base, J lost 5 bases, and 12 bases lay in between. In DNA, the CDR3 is TGCGCCAGCAGCCAAGCTTGGCCGGAGCATCAGCCCCAGCATTTT. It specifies CASSQAWPEHQPQHF.

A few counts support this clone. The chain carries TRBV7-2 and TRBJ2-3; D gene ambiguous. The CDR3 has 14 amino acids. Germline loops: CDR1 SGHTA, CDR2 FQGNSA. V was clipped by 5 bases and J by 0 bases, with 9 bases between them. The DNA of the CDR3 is TGTGCCAGCAGCCCCGCAACTAGCACAGATACGCAGTATTTT. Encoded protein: CASSPATSTDTQYF.

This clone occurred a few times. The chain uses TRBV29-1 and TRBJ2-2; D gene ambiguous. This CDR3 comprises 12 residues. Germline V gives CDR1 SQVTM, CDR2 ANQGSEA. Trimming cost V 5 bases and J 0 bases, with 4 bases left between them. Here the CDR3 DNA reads TGCAGCGTTCCAGCGAACACCGGGGAGCTGTTTTTT. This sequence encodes CSVPANTGELFF.